What follows is one TCR beta chain and its context. TCRdb keeps only in-frame clones here, not all; method: immunoSEQ multiplex PCR. The data contain 80,000 to 100,000 clones, under 95% of them singletons. The data were obtained in a study of OX40 agonist ivuxolimab in advanced cancers. Study-level information: Three patients got partial responses; one had hepatocellular carcinoma and two had cutaneous melanoma.

The germline CDR1 and CDR2 sequences are MNHEY and SVGAGI. Trimming stripped 0 bases from V and 0 bases from J, with 6 bases between. The CDR3 consists of 15 residues. The source was CD4+ or CD8+ T cells sorted from blood, collected in a trial of the OX40 agonist ivuxolimab. The TCR comes from an adult with an advanced solid tumor such as melanoma, head and neck, liver or kidney cancer. The chain has TRBV6-5 and TRBJ1-3; D is unresolved. CDR3: CASSYSPSSGNTIYF. CDR3 bases: TGTGCCAGCAGTTACTCCCCCAGCTCTGGAAACACCATATATTTT.